This T cell receptor (beta chain) was captured by sequencing in a study of CD8+CD57+ T cells in acquired aplastic anemia. Notes on the study in general: CD8+ Simpson's diversity did not differ significantly between patients and controls.

There are 15 residues in the CDR3. Germline V gene lookup returns CDR1 LGHNA and CDR2 YSLEER. The ends lost 1 base at V and 2 bases at J; junction bases unmatched: 4. The study profiled TCR beta VDJ and CDR3 using genomic DNA as template. One entry per CDR3 protein results from TCRdb running MiXCR on the reads. Among some 70,000 distinct CDR3 sequences listed, almost 55% were seen once. For this clonotype: No antigen is known for it.

The sequencing input was sorted CD4+, CD8+, or CD8+CD57+ T cells (not recorded which) from PBMCs. The J gene is TRBJ2-7, the V gene TRBV4-3; 8 nucleotides match TRBD1. The receptor's source is a human donor in good health, serving as a control. The CDR3 spells CASSQVARGPYEQYF. The CDR3 coding sequence is TGCGCCAGCAGCCAAGTCGCCAGGGGGCCCTACGAGCAGTACTTC.